These 23 T cell receptor beta chains were all obtained from the same sample, sequenced in a study of blood T cells in healthy people across ages. A second PCR of roughly 7 to 11 cycles used a sample-barcoded 5' primer and a J-beta primer mix. TCRdb redid the calling of the 5' RACE reads with MiXCR, one entry per CDR3 protein. The repertoire holds more than 900,000 distinct CDR3 sequences, with 20% to 25% as singletons. The same sample was also studied in work on T cells of mothers and their children.

The sample consisted of blood. The receptors stem from a girl aged 2-10 years in good health.

This clonotype was counted between two and nine times. The CDR3 DNA reads TGCGCCAGCAGCTTGGAGCGGGACAGATCCTACGAGCAGTACTTC. It is translated as CASSLERDRSYEQYF. The chain couples TRBV5-1 to TRBJ2-7; D tentatively reads TRBD1 or TRBD2 (7 bases each). The CDR3 runs 15 residues. Deletions cut 0 bases from V and 1 base from J, with 11 bases between. Germline V gives CDR1 SGHRS, CDR2 YFSETQ.

The chain's CDR3 is CASSPNHRGEAFF. The CDR3 DNA reads as TGTGCCAGCAGTCCGAACCACCGGGGTGAAGCTTTCTTT. This chain uses TRBV28 with TRBJ1-1; D is unclear. The V gene lost 5 bases and the J gene lost 7 bases, with 14 bases spanning the gap. Germline V gene data show CDR1 as MDHEN and CDR2 as SYDVKM. This CDR3 has 13 amino acids.

The rearrangement links TRBV29-1 to TRBJ2-5; the D is unclear. Gene TRBJ2-7 matches the end of the DNA better, so the J call may be wrong. In germline, CDR1 is SQVTM, CDR2 ANQGSEA. The CDR3 is made up of 13 amino acids. CDR3 nucleotide sequence: TGCAGCGTTATTGGCCATTTCTCCTACGAGCAGTACTTC. Residues: CSVIGHFSYEQYF.

V usage is TRBV15 and J usage is TRBJ2-5, with a possible D match to TRBD1 (5 bases). Germline V gene lookup returns CDR1 LNHNV and CDR2 YYDKDF (reference sequence). V was shortened by 6 bases and J by 3 bases, with 17 bases between the two germline ends. The CDR3 covers 15 residues. The CDR3 nucleotides read TGTGCCACCAGTATAAGGGGCCTCGTAGAAGAGACCCAGTACTTC. Translated: CATSIRGLVEETQYF.

The rearrangement joins TRBV11-2 to TRBJ2-2, with no clear D. The CDR3 has 14 amino acids. Germline V gene sequence: CDR1 SGHAT, CDR2 FQNNGV. The germline V and J ends were trimmed by 0 bases and 8 bases, with 10 bases remaining between them. In DNA, the CDR3 is TGTGCCAGCAGCTTAGAGAGAGGTCCGGGGGAGCTGTTTTTT. As protein: CASSLERGPGELFF. Full variable domain (rest looked up from reference TRBV11-2 and TRBJ2-2): EAGVAQSPRYKIIEKRQSVAFWCNPISGHATLYWYQQILGQGPKLLIQFQNNGVVDDSQLPKDRFSAERLKGVDSTLKIQPAKLEDSAVYLCASSLERGPGELFFGEGSRLTVL.

The V and J genes are TRBV12-3 or TRBV12-4 and TRBJ1-2; D not certain. The CDR3 totals 13 residues. The germline V and J ends were trimmed by 4 bases and 4 bases, with 10 bases remaining between them. As DNA, the CDR3 is TGTGCCAGCAGTTATGCGGGATTCTATGGCTACACCTTC. This gives the protein CASSYAGFYGYTF.

The V call is TRBV5-1, the J call TRBJ2-7; 8 positions match TRBD2. Germline loops: CDR1 SGHRS, CDR2 YFSETQ. The CDR3 runs 18 residues. V dropped 1 base and J dropped 2; count of bases not matched to a gene: 14. The CDR3 reads CASSLYQGSQRGTYEQYF. The DNA of the CDR3 is TGCGCCAGCAGCTTGTATCAGGGGAGCCAGCGGGGGACCTACGAGCAGTACTTC.

This clonotype was counted only a few times. This sequence joins TRBV20-1 and TRBJ2-1; 7 bases are shared with TRBD2. The CDR3 spans 11 residues. CDR1 is DFQATT, CDR2 SNEGSKA, per germline (reference sequence). V shed 6 bases, J shed 9 bases, and the junction held 5 bases outside the gene matches. DNA of the CDR3: TGCAGTGCCGTCGGCGGGGGTGAGCAGTTCTTC. This sequence encodes CSAVGGGEQFF.

This clonotype was counted a few times. The chain carries TRBV7-2 and TRBJ2-5; D is undetermined. CDR1 is SGHTA, CDR2 FQGNSA, per germline. The CDR3 totals 11 residues. Trimming shortened V by 3 bases and J by 9 bases, and 8 bases separated the two germline ends. Here the CDR3 reads CASSLRQAQYF. The CDR3 DNA reads as TGTGCCAGCAGCTTGAGGCAGGCCCAGTACTTC. Looking up the rest from reference TRBV7-2 and TRBJ2-5 gives the full variable domain: GAGVSQSPSNKVTEKGKDVELRCDPISGHTALYWYRQSLGQGLEFLIYFQGNSAPDKSGLPSDRFSAERTGGSVSTLTIQRTQQEDSAVYLCASSLRQAQYFGPGTRLLVL.

This clonotype was seen only a few times. The chain has TRBV25-1 and TRBJ2-5; possibly TRBD1 for D (5 bases). The DNA end is a closer match to TRBJ2-7, so the J assignment may be wrong. The CDR3 loop spans 16 amino acids. Germline-derived CDR1 and CDR2 are MGHDK and SYGVNS. CDR3 amino acids: CASSAPQGPPPYEQYF. The CDR3, as DNA: TGTGCCAGCAGTGCCCCGCAGGGCCCTCCTCCCTACGAGCAGTACTTC.

This clonotype was counted between two and nine times. The V and J genes are TRBV4-3 and TRBJ1-1; 8 bases match TRBD1. The CDR3 covers 12 residues. Germline V gene sequence: CDR1 LGHNA, CDR2 YSLEER. V dropped 2 bases and J dropped 11; count of bases not matched to a gene: 4. The CDR3 loop reads CASSQTGGRAFF. DNA for the CDR3: TGCGCCAGCAGCCAAACAGGGGGGCGGGCTTTCTTT.

The chain combines TRBV6-5 with TRBJ2-5; D ambiguous. From germline, CDR1 is MNHEY and CDR2 SVGAGI. V was clipped by 0 bases and J by 5 bases, with 4 bases between them. The CDR3 has 12 amino acids. CDR3 residues: CASSYSWETQYF. Written as DNA, the CDR3 is TGTGCCAGCAGTTACTCCTGGGAGACCCAGTACTTC.

Only a few counts were recorded for this clonotype. The V gene is TRBV29-1, the J gene TRBJ2-3; 13 bases map to TRBD2. This CDR3 has 16 amino acids. From germline, CDR1 is SQVTM and CDR2 ANQGSEA. Trimming cost V 6 bases and J 2 bases; bases outside gene matches: 8. CDR3 sequence (DNA): TGCAGCGTGGCCGGACTAGCGGGAGTTAACACAGATACGCAGTATTTT. It translates to CSVAGLAGVNTDTQYF.

This chain links TRBV9 with TRBJ2-1; TRBD2 might be the D (7 bases). Germline loops: CDR1 SGDLS, CDR2 YYNGEE. This CDR3 spans 14 amino acids. Trimming removed 0 bases from V and 6 bases from J, with 10 bases in between. The CDR3 loop reads CASSVGGGRNEQFF. DNA for the CDR3: TGTGCCAGCAGCGTAGGGGGGGGCCGCAATGAGCAGTTCTTC.

The J gene is TRBJ2-4, the V gene TRBV29-1, with D perhaps TRBD1 (5 bases). The CDR3 has 13 amino acids. The V end was cut by 2 bases, the J end by 5 bases, with 10 bases between. CDR1 is SQVTM, CDR2 ANQGSEA, per germline. CDR3: CSVEQGAENIQYF. In DNA, the CDR3 is TGCAGCGTTGAACAAGGGGCTGAAAACATTCAGTACTTC.

This chain uses TRBV3-1 with TRBJ1-3; no definite D call. The germline gives CDR1 LGHDT, CDR2 YNNKEL (reference sequence). V lost 1 base to trimming and J lost 1 base, with 8 bases between them. The CDR3 spans 15 residues. In DNA, the CDR3 is TGTGCCAGCAGCCAAGGTTTGGAGTCTGGAAACACCATATATTTT. Its translation: CASSQGLESGNTIYF.

This clonotype has just a few counts. The genes are TRBV4-1 and TRBJ2-4, with D maybe TRBD1 (5 bases). Trimming took 3 bases from V and 1 from J, leaving 10 bases between them. The CDR3 consists of 15 residues. Germline CDR1 MGHRA, CDR2 YSYEKL. The CDR3 DNA sequence: TGCGCCAGCAGCCACAGGGTCCTGGCCAAAAACATTCAGTACTTC. Its protein is CASSHRVLAKNIQYF.

This clonotype has only a few counts. This sequence joins TRBV12-3 or TRBV12-4 and TRBJ2-2; no clear D gene. CDR3 length: 13 amino acids. V was trimmed by 2 bases and J by 9 bases, leaving 10 bases between them. CDR3 nucleotide sequence: TGTGCCAGCAGTTTATTCTTGGGAAGGGAGCTGTTTTTT. The encoded protein is CASSLFLGRELFF.

The rearrangement uses TRBV20-1 and TRBJ2-7; 10 positions agree with TRBD2. This CDR3 has 13 residues. The trim removed 4 bases at V and 3 bases at J, leaving 3 bases unmatched. Looked up from germline, CDR1 is DFQATT and CDR2 is SNEGSKA (reference sequence). DNA for the CDR3: TGCAGTGCTATAACTAGCGGGGTCTACGAGCAGTACTTC. Translation: CSAITSGVYEQYF.

This clonotype occurred a few times. The chain has TRBV6-2 or TRBV6-3 and TRBJ2-1; 8 bases are a match to TRBD1. This CDR3 has 15 amino acids. From germline, CDR1 is MNHEY and CDR2 SVGEGT. The ends lost 8 bases at V and 7 bases at J; junction bases unmatched: 13. CDR3 DNA: TGTGCCAGCGGGGACCCGGCAGGGGGCTGGAATGAGCAGTTCTTC. Residues: CASGDPAGGWNEQFF.

V is TRBV9 and J is TRBJ2-5, with TRBD2 matching over 14 bases. The end of the DNA is better explained by TRBJ2-1, so the J call may be wrong. The V gene's germline CDR1 is SGDLS and CDR2 YYNGEE. The CDR3 is made up of 14 amino acids. The CDR3 DNA reads as TGTGCCAGCGGTGGGACTAGCGGGAGCAATGAGCAGTTCTTC. This gives the protein CASGGTSGSNEQFF.

The gene calls are TRBV7-8 and TRBJ2-5; 8 nucleotides agree with TRBD2. The end of the DNA fits TRBJ2-1 better, so the J call may be wrong. The germline V gene encodes CDR1 SGHVS and CDR2 FQNEAQ. The CDR3 is made up of 14 amino acids. CDR3 in DNA: TGTGCCAGCAGCTTGCCTAGCGGGTTGTATGAGCAGTTCTTC. Translation gives CASSLPSGLYEQFF.

This chain uses TRBV3-1 with TRBJ1-6; D call uncertain. Per germline, CDR1 LGHDT and CDR2 YNNKEL (reference sequence). V was clipped by 1 base and J by 7 bases, with 8 bases between them. This CDR3 is built from 14 residues. CDR3 residues: CASSQGSSNSPLHF. The CDR3 nucleotides read TGTGCCAGCAGCCAAGGGTCATCCAATTCACCCCTCCACTTT.